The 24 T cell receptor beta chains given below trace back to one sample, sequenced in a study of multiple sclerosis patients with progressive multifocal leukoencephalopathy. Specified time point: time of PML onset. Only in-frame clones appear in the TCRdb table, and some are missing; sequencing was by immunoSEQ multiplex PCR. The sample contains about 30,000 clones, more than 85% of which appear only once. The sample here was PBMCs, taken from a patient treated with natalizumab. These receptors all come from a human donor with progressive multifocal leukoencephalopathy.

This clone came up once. The CDR3 here is CASSLADRRYNEQFF. CDR3 DNA: TGTGCCAGCTCACTGGCGGACAGGCGTTACAATGAGCAGTTCTTC. This chain connects TRBV18 to TRBJ2-1; 7 positions match TRBD1. The ends lost 4 bases at V and 4 bases at J; junction bases unmatched: 7. The CDR3 sequence is 15 residues long. CDR1 KGHSH and CDR2 LQKENI come from the germline V gene.

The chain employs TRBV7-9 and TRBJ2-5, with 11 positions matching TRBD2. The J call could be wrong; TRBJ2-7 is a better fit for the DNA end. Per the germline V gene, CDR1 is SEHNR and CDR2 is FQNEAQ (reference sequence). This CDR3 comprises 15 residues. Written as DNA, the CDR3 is TGTGCCAGCAGCTTTAGCGGGAGGGGCTCCTACGAGCAGTACTTC. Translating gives CASSFSGRGSYEQYF.

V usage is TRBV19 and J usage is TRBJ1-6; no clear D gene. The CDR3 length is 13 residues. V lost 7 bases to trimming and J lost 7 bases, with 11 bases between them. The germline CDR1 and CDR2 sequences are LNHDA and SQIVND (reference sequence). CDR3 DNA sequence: TGTGCCAGTACCTTAAGACTCAATTCACCCCTCCACTTT. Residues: CASTLRLNSPLHF.

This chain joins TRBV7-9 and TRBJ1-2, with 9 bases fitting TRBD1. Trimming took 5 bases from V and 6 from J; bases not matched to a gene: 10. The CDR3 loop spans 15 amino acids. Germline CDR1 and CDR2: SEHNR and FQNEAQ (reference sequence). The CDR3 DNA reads TGTGCCAGCAGCCCGGGACAGGGATCGGGGAATGGCTACACCTTC. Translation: CASSPGQGSGNGYTF.

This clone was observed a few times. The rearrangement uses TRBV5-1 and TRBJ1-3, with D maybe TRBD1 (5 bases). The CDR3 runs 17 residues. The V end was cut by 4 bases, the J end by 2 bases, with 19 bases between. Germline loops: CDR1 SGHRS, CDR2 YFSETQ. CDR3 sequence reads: CASSVGSQGSTGNTIYF. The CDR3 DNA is TGCGCCAGCAGCGTCGGTTCTCAGGGATCGACTGGAAACACCATATATTTT.

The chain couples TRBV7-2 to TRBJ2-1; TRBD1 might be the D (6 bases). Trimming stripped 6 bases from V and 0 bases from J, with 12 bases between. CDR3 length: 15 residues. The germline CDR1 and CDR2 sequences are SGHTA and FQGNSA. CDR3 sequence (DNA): TGTGCCAGCAGGCGGACAGAAATCTCCTACAATGAGCAGTTCTTC. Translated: CASRRTEISYNEQFF.

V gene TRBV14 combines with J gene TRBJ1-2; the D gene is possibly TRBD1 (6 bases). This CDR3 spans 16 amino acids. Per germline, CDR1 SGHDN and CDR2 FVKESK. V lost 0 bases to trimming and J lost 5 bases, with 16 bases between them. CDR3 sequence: CASSQDSTGAYYGYTF. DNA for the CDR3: TGTGCCAGCAGCCAAGATTCTACGGGGGCATATTATGGCTACACCTTC.

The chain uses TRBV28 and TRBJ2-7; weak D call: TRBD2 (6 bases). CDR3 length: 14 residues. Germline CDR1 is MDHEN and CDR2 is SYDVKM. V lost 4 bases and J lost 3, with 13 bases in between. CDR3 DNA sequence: TGTGCCAGCAGTTCGGGACTTAGGGGCTACGAGCAGTACTTC. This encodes CASSSGLRGYEQYF.

The CDR3 sequence is CSVGLAGKPGYNEQFF. In nucleotides, the CDR3 is TGCAGCGTCGGACTAGCGGGCAAACCCGGATACAATGAGCAGTTCTTC. V gene TRBV29-1 combines with J gene TRBJ2-1; the match to TRBD2 covers 11 bases. Germline CDR1 and CDR2: SQVTM and ANQGSEA. After removal of 6 bases from V and 4 bases from J, the junction contained 11 bases not matched to a gene. CDR3 length: 16 residues.

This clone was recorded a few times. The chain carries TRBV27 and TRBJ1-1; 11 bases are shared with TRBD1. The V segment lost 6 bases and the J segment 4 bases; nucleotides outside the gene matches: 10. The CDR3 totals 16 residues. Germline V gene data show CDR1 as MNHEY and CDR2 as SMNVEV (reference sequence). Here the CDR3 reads CASSSRDRGKGTEAFF. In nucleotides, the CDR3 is TGTGCCAGCAGCTCGCGGGACAGGGGGAAGGGCACTGAAGCTTTCTTT.

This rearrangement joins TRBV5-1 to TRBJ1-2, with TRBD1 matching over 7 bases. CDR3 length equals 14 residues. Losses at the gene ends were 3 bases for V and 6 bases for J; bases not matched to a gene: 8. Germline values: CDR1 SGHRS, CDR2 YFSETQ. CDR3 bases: TGCGCCAGCAGCTCGGGAGGTCAGGGGGATGGCTACACCTTC. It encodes CASSSGGQGDGYTF.

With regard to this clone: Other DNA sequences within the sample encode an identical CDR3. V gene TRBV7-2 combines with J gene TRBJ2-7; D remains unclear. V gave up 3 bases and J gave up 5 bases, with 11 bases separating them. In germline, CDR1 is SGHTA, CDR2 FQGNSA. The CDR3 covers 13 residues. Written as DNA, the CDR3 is TGTGCCAGCAGCTTGGTCCAGCACCACGAGCAGTACTTC. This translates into CASSLVQHHEQYF.

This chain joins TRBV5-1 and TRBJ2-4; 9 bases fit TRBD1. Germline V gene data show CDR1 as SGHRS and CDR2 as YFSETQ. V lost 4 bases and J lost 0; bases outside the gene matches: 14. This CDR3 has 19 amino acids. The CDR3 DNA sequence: TGCGCCAGCAGCAAAGGGACAGGGCCCGCGTTACAAGCCAAAAACATTCAGTACTTC. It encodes CASSKGTGPALQAKNIQYF.

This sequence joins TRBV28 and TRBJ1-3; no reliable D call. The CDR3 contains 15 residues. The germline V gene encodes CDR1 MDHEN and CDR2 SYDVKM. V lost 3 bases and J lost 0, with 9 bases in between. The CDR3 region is CASSFSITSGNTIYF. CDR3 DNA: TGTGCCAGCAGTTTTAGTATTACCTCTGGAAACACCATATATTTT. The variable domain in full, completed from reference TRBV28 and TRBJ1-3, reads DVKVTQSSRYLVKRTGEKVFLECVQDMDHENMFWYRQDPGLGLRLIYFSYDVKMKEKGDIPEGYSVSREKKERFSLILESASTNQTSMYLCASSFSITSGNTIYFGEGSWLTVV.

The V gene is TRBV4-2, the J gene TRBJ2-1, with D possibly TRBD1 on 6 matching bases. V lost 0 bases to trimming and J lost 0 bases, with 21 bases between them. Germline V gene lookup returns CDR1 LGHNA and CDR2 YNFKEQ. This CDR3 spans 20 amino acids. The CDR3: CASSQEVLGAGLVSYNEQFF. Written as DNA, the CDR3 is TGTGCCAGCAGCCAAGAAGTGTTGGGGGCAGGACTCGTCTCCTACAATGAGCAGTTCTTC.

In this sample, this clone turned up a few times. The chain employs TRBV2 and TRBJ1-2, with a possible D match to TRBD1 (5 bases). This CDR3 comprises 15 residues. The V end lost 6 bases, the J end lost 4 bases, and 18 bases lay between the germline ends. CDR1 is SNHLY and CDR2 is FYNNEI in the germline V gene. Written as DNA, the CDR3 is TGTGCCAGCAGGGGGGACCCACCTGGGGTCTATGGCTACACCTTC. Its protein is CASRGDPPGVYGYTF.

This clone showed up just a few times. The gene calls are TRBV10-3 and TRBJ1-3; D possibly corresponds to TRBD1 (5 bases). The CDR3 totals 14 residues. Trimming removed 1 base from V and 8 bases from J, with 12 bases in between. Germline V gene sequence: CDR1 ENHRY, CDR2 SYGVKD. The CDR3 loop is CAISELDRGDTIYF. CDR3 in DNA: TGTGCCATCAGTGAGTTGGATAGGGGAGACACCATATATTTT.

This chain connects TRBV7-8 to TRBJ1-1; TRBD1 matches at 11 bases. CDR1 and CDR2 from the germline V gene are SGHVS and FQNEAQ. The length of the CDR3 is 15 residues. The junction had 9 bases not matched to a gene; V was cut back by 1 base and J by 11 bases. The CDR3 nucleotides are TGTGCCAGCAGCTTAGTGAAAGGGACAGGGGGTGACGCTTTCTTT. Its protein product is CASSLVKGTGGDAFF.

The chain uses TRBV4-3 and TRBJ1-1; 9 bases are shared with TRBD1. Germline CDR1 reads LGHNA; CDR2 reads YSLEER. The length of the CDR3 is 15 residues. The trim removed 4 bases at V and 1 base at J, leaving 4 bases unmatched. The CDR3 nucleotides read TGCGCCAGCAGCCTTGAGGGACAGGGGAACACTGAAGCTTTCTTT. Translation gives CASSLEGQGNTEAFF.

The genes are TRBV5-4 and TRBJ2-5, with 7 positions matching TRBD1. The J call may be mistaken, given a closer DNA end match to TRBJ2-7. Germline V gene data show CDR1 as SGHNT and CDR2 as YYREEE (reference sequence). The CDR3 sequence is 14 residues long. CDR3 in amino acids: CASSSGTDSYEQYF. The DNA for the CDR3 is TGTGCCAGCAGCTCAGGGACAGACTCCTACGAGCAGTACTTC.

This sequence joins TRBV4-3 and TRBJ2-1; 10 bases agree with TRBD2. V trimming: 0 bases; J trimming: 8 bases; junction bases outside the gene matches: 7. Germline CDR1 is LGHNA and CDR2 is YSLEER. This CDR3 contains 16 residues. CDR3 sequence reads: CASSQERLAGVYEQFF. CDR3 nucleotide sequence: TGCGCCAGCAGCCAAGAGCGGCTAGCGGGAGTCTATGAGCAGTTCTTC.

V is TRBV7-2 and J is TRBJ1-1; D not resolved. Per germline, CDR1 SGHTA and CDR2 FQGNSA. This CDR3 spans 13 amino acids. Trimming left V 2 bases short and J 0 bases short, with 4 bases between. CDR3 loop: CASSLRMNTEAFF. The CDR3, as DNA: TGTGCCAGCAGCTTACGGATGAACACTGAAGCTTTCTTT.

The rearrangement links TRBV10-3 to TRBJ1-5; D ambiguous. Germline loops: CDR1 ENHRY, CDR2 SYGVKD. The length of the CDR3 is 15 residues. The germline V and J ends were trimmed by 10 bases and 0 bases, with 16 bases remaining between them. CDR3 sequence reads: CATNAQETSNQPQHF. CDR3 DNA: TGTGCCACTAACGCTCAGGAGACTAGCAATCAGCCCCAGCATTTT.

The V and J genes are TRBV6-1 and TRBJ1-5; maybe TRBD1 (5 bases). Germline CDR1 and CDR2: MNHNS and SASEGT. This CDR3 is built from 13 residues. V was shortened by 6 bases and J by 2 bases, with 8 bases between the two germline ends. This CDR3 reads CASSRDGNQPQHF. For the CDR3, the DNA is TGTGCCAGCAGCAGGGACGGCAATCAGCCCCAGCATTTT.